The sequence of this T cell receptor (beta chain) was determined in a study of Tregs in tolerant kidney transplant recipients (dated by TCRdb to about 2019). Regarding the complete study: The study applied TCRbeta sequencing to find donor-specific regulatory T cells before combined kidney and bone marrow transplantation and then followed those same cells after transplant. On the study overall, not on this receptor specifically: PCR primers changed over time for some patients, so nucleotide-level comparison across those patients' samples was not possible. Donor-specific Treg expansion exceeded global Treg expansion in tolerant patients, suggesting antigen-driven rather than nonspecific expansion. The most biologically relevant and donor-specific TCRbeta repertoire appeared to be identified by expanding Tregs with activated donor B cells. The study was limited by small patient numbers, and the findings need validation in larger populations and under other immunosuppression protocols. Biological reproducibility was not directly addressed, though technical replication error appeared minimal.

With regard to this clone: The antigen this receptor binds is unknown. Base qualities are not provided; no much larger clone lies one nucleotide away.

For TCRbeta CDR3 sequencing, genomic DNA was extracted from sorted cells using the QIAGEN DNeasy Blood and Tissue Kit. High-throughput TCRbeta CDR3 sequencing, including PCR amplification with bias correction and internal controls, was performed commercially through immunoSEQ. For the original study's pipeline: Unique productive TCRbeta sequences were defined by CDR3 nucleotide sequence where primers matched, and otherwise by CDR3 amino acid sequence together with Vbeta and Jbeta genes. To correct for sorting error, sequences found in more than one sorted population at a frequency ratio of 2:1 or less were discarded, and the remaining shared sequences were assigned to the population with the higher frequency. Donor-reactive sequences were defined as at least 5-fold expanded in CFSE-low cells versus unstimulated cells, with frequency of at least 0.01% in CFSE-low cells. Jensen-Shannon divergence calculated on the top 100 TCRbeta sequences ranked by frequency was used to measure repertoire divergence. For samples with multiple sequencing runs, sorting error was corrected in each run separately before the runs were combined. Held by TCRdb, this immuneACCESS table contains in-frame sequences only and omits some clones. Under half of the omission traces to an unresolved V gene where checked; the cause of the rest is unknown. From that table come the V and J calls and clone size; the DNA was used to work out D and trimming. Across this sample there are around 86,000 clones, with more than 85% seen only once. Roughly 1.5% of the sample comes from the top ten.

Transplants used related donors with nonmyeloablative bone marrow transplantation; mixed chimerism was transient in the human trials. Unstimulated Tregs (CD4+CD25+CD127-), CD4+ non-Tregs (CD4+CD25-), CD4 and CD8 cells were FACS-sorted from thawed PBMCs. Patients were several combined kidney and bone marrow transplant recipients from the ITN036ST trial, and only these trial subjects had samples available. Healthy control blood was processed by Ficoll density gradient to PBMCs and cryopreserved; patient PBMCs were collected before and after transplant. A distance of 12 bases separates the germline ends of V and J, which lose 2 bases and 2 bases respectively. From the cysteine up to the phenylalanine, the CDR3 has a length of 15 residues. Only the CDR3 region is kept as DNA, spanning 45 bases read in frame from base 1. The germline V gene gives CDR1 as SQVTM and CDR2 as ANQGSEA.

The receptor's source is a human patient who received a combined kidney and bone marrow transplant. The graft donor may be the source of some T cells after a transplant. Here the sequenced sample was CD4+ T cells from blood (PBMCs), taken 24 months after the transplant. The sequence joins TRBV29-1 to TRBJ2-2; TRBD2 is a weak D gene call, 6 bases matching. This receptor carries the CDR3 CSVESLGGNTGELFF. The sequenced DNA is TGCAGCGTTGAAAGTCTGGGGGGTAACACCGGGGAGCTGTTTTTT.